This T cell receptor beta chain was identified during a study of blood T cells in healthy people across ages. Study conclusions and caveats: Estimates of diversity drawn from one million T cells were considered underestimates. The fall in TCR beta diversity per million T cells was roughly linear with age.

Details on this clonotype: The antigen is unknown.

This CDR3 has 14 residues. V was cut by 6 bases and J by 0 bases, with 13 bases left in between. The V gene's germline CDR1 is SGHRS and CDR2 YFSETQ. Sample-barcoded 5' priming and a J-beta primer mix drove a second PCR of about 6 to 12 cycles. TCRdb analysed the 5' RACE reads with MiXCR anew, one entry per CDR3 protein. In the table there are 1.5 million to 1.9 million distinct CDR3 sequences, approximately 39% of which are singletons. Sequenced material: blood. This clonotype originated in a woman under 30 in good health. The chain recombines TRBV5-1 with TRBJ2-7; D possibly uses TRBD1 or TRBD2 (5 bases each). For the CDR3, the DNA is TGCGCCAGCACGCTTGGGGGATCCTCCTACGAGCAGTACTTC. The encoded protein is CASTLGGSSYEQYF. The full variable domain, its missing parts supplied by reference TRBV5-1 and TRBJ2-7, is KAGVTQTPRYLIKTRGQQVTLSCSPISGHRSVSWYQQTPGQGLQFLFEYFSETQRNKGNFPGRFSGRQFSNSRSEMNVSTLELGDSALYLCASTLGGSSYEQYFGPGTRLTVT.